These 19 T cell receptor beta chains came from one sample sequenced in a study of metastatic and nonmetastatic thyroid tumors. Thyroid surgery was performed in patients who had received no treatment beforehand. MiXCR re-clonotyped the PCR reads for TCRdb. The table includes roughly 45,000 clones, more than 3% detected once. Sequenced sample: blood. The receptor set was obtained from a female donor with papillary thyroid cancer or a benign thyroid nodule (not recorded which). Some clones in this sample may be carry-over from other donors' samples.

This clone was recorded many times. The chain combines TRBV28 with TRBJ1-5; no clear D gene. V was clipped by 1 base and J by 3 bases, with 10 bases between them. Germline assignment: CDR1 MDHEN and CDR2 SYDVKM. CDR3 length: 15 residues. This chain's CDR3 is CASSLLGRDNQPQHF. The CDR3 DNA sequence: TGTGCCAGCAGTTTATTAGGCCGGGACAATCAGCCCCAGCATTTT.

This clone was picked up a small number of times. V and J are TRBV19 and TRBJ2-2; 9 bases align to TRBD1. The CDR3 has 14 residues. V lost 6 bases and J lost 5; bases outside the gene matches: 4. Germline loops: CDR1 LNHDA, CDR2 SQIVND (reference sequence). CDR3 sequence reads: CASRRDRDTGELFF. CDR3 in DNA: TGTGCCAGTAGAAGGGACAGGGATACCGGGGAGCTGTTTTTT.

This clone occurred many times. The J gene is TRBJ2-7, the V gene TRBV20-1; D might be TRBD2 (5 bases). Germline CDR1 and CDR2: DFQATT and SNEGSKA (reference sequence). The CDR3 extends over 13 amino acids. V lost 3 bases, J lost 4 bases, and 13 bases lay in between. The chain's CDR3 is CSARWLGRYEQYF. The CDR3 DNA reads TGCAGTGCTAGGTGGTTGGGGAGATACGAGCAGTACTTC.

At least ten counts were recorded for this clone. V usage is TRBV19 and J usage is TRBJ2-7; weak D call: TRBD1 (5 bases). The CDR3 covers 15 residues. From germline, CDR1 is LNHDA and CDR2 SQIVND (reference sequence). Deletions cut 4 bases from V and 6 bases from J, with 19 bases between. CDR3 nucleotide sequence: TGTGCCAGTAGTACCTCCGACGGGTGGGGCTCCGAGCAGTACTTC. Protein sequence: CASSTSDGWGSEQYF.

The chain combines TRBV20-1 with TRBJ1-2, with D maybe TRBD1 (6 bases). CDR3 size: 12 residues. Germline V gene sequence: CDR1 DFQATT, CDR2 SNEGSKA (reference sequence). The V and J ends lost 3 bases and 4 bases respectively, with 9 bases between them. The CDR3 protein is CSARNRAYGYTF. CDR3 DNA sequence: TGCAGTGCTAGGAACAGGGCCTATGGCTACACCTTC.

This clone occurred many times. This chain connects TRBV20-1 to TRBJ1-4; 10 nucleotides align to TRBD1. This CDR3 is built from 16 residues. From germline, CDR1 is DFQATT and CDR2 SNEGSKA (reference sequence). Unmatched junction bases numbered 7, after V lost 6 bases and J lost 0 bases. The CDR3 sequence is CSAGTGATATNEKLFF. In DNA, the CDR3 is TGCAGTGCAGGGACAGGGGCGACGGCAACTAATGAAAAACTGTTTTTT.

This clone was detected many times. The rearrangement uses TRBV27 and TRBJ1-6; D may be TRBD1 (5 bases). The CDR3 has 15 residues. CDR1 is MNHEY, CDR2 SMNVEV, per germline (reference sequence). Deletions cut 2 bases from V and 9 bases from J, with 14 bases between. As DNA, the CDR3 is TGTGCCAGCAGTTTACTGGGACCGGGCGGTTCACCCCTCCACTTT. It codes for CASSLLGPGGSPLHF.

Many counts were recorded for this clone. The chain couples TRBV6-4 to TRBJ1-6; D possibly corresponds to TRBD1 (6 bases). The V end lost 2 bases, the J end lost 7 bases, and 6 bases lay between the germline ends. The CDR3 spans 13 residues. The germline gives CDR1 MRHNA, CDR2 SNTAGT. The CDR3 protein is CASSDQGNSPLHF. The CDR3 nucleotides are TGTGCCAGCAGTGACCAGGGGAATTCACCCCTCCACTTT.

Many counts were recorded for this clone. V usage is TRBV11-2 and J usage is TRBJ2-3; D gene uncertain. CDR3 length: 13 residues. V dropped 2 bases and J dropped 6 bases, with 9 bases sitting between them. CDR1 is SGHAT, CDR2 FQNNGV, per germline. The CDR3 DNA reads TGTGCCAGCAGCTTACAGTTGGGGGATACGCAGTATTTT. It codes for CASSLQLGDTQYF.

In this sample, this clone turned up a few times. The V and J genes are TRBV19 and TRBJ1-2, with D hard to call. Per germline, CDR1 LNHDA and CDR2 SQIVND (reference sequence). CDR3 length equals 13 residues. The ends were cut back, 4 bases at V and 3 bases at J, with 9 bases in the middle. Here the CDR3 reads CASSKGADYGYTF. The DNA for the CDR3 is TGTGCCAGTAGTAAGGGAGCCGACTATGGCTACACCTTC.

This clone was seen ten or more times. The V and J genes are TRBV5-1 and TRBJ1-1; D ambiguous. Trimming shortened V by 4 bases and J by 1 base, and 8 bases separated the two germline ends. Germline CDR1 is SGHRS and CDR2 is YFSETQ. The CDR3 extends over 13 amino acids. The CDR3 sequence is CASSPLPNTEAFF. DNA of the CDR3: TGCGCCAGCAGCCCTCTCCCGAACACTGAAGCTTTCTTT. Drawing the rest from reference TRBV5-1 and TRBJ1-1, the complete variable domain is KAGVTQTPRYLIKTRGQQVTLSCSPISGHRSVSWYQQTPGQGLQFLFEYFSETQRNKGNFPGRFSGRQFSNSRSEMNVSTLELGDSALYLCASSPLPNTEAFFGQGTRLTVV.

J is TRBJ1-5 and V is TRBV10-2; 7 bases fit TRBD1. Germline V gives CDR1 WSHSY, CDR2 SAAADI. The CDR3 extends over 15 amino acids. The trim removed 6 bases at V and 2 bases at J, leaving 7 bases unmatched. Here the CDR3 DNA reads TGCGCCAGCAGAGGTAGGGGGCAGGGCAATCAGCCCCAGCATTTT. This gives the protein CASRGRGQGNQPQHF.

This clone was observed many times. V usage is TRBV12-5 and J usage is TRBJ1-1; weak D call: TRBD1 (5 bases). Deletions cut 9 bases from V and 6 bases from J, with 17 bases between. Germline values: CDR1 LGHNT, CDR2 FRNRAP. This CDR3 is built from 13 residues. CDR3 bases: TGTGCTAGCTGGGGGGGGTATTTCGCTGAAGCTTTCTTT. Protein product: CASWGGYFAEAFF. The variable domain in full, with the rest retrieved from reference TRBV12-5 and TRBJ1-1, is DARVTQTPRHKVTEMGQEVTMRCQPILGHNTVFWYRQTMMQGLELLAYFRNRAPLDDSGMPKDRFSAEMPDATLATLKIQPSEPRDSAVYFCASWGGYFAEAFFGQGTRLTVV.

The chain uses TRBV6-1 and TRBJ2-7, with TRBD1 as a possible D gene (5 bases). CDR1 MNHNS and CDR2 SASEGT come from the germline V gene. The CDR3 has 16 residues. V lost 2 bases, J lost 0 bases, and 14 bases lay in between. This CDR3 reads CASSEPVRGASYEQYF. CDR3 nucleotides: TGTGCCAGCAGTGAACCCGTTAGGGGTGCCTCCTACGAGCAGTACTTC.

The chain uses TRBV19 and TRBJ1-1; no clear D gene. CDR1 LNHDA and CDR2 SQIVND come from the germline V gene (reference sequence). CDR3 length: 14 amino acids. Trimming stripped 7 bases from V and 7 bases from J, with 19 bases between. CDR3 nucleotide sequence: TGTGCCAGTAACGACAATTTGGGTTCTAGTGAAGCTTTCTTT. Protein: CASNDNLGSSEAFF.

This clone has at least ten counts. An end of the junction differs from the germline gene, which may be a read error. V gene TRBV6-1 combines with J gene TRBJ2-1; 11 nucleotides agree with TRBD2. Germline V gene data show CDR1 as MNHNS and CDR2 as SASEGT. The CDR3 totals 15 residues. The CDR3 bases are TGTGCCAGCAGGTCGACTAGCGGGGCCTATAATGAGCAGTTCTTC. Residues: CASRSTSGAYNEQFF.

This clone was observed a few times. V is TRBV6-1 and J is TRBJ1-1; possible D gene TRBD1, 5 bases. This CDR3 has 12 residues. Trimming removed 8 bases from V and 1 base from J, with 8 bases in between. Germline assignment: CDR1 MNHNS and CDR2 SASEGT. CDR3 region: CASGGGNTEAFF. For the CDR3, the DNA is TGTGCCAGCGGTGGGGGGAACACTGAAGCTTTCTTT.

The table lists this clone with many counts. The chain joins TRBV12-3 or TRBV12-4 to TRBJ2-3, with D possibly called TRBD1 or TRBD2 (5 bases each). The CDR3 is 15 residues long. Trimming pared 6 bases from V and 2 bases from J, leaving 15 bases between. The CDR3 sequence is CASSATGRITDTQYF. The DNA of the CDR3 is TGTGCCAGCAGCGCTACGGGACGGATCACAGATACGCAGTATTTT.

In its sample, this clone was seen a few times. The chain couples TRBV12-3 or TRBV12-4 to TRBJ2-7, with 12 bases that match TRBD2. V was clipped by 2 bases and J by 6 bases; unmatched bases: 8. CDR3 length: 16 residues. The CDR3 loop reads CASSLWLAGGEGEQYF. The CDR3 coding sequence is TGTGCCAGCAGTTTATGGCTAGCGGGAGGGGAGGGCGAGCAGTACTTC.